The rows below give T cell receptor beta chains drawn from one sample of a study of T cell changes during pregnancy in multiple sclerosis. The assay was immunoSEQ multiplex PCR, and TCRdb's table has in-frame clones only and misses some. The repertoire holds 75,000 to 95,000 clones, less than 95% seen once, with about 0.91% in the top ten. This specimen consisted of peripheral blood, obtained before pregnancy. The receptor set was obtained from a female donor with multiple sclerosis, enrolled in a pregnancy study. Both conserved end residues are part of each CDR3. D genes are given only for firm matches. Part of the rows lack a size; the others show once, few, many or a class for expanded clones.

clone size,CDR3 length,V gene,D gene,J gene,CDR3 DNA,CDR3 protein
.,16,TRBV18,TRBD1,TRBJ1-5,TGTGCCAGCTCATCGACAGGGGGATGGGACAATCAGCCCCAGCATTTT,CASSSTGGWDNQPQHF
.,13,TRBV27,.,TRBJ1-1,TGTGCCAGCAGTTTATCGGGGGGGACTGAAGCTTTCTTT,CASSLSGGTEAFF
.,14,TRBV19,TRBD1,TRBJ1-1,TGTGCCAGTAGTATAACAGGGGGGGAGACTGAAGCTTTCTTT,CASSITGGETEAFF
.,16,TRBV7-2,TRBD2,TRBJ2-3,TGTGCCAGCAGCCCCCAGCGGGGGGGCCGGAAAGATACGCAGTATTTT,CASSPQRGGRKDTQYF
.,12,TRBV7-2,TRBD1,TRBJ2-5,TGTGCCAGCAGCCGGACAGGAGAGACCCAGTACTTC,CASSRTGETQYF
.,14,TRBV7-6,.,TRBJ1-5,TGTGCCAGCAGCGCCGCAGGGTCCAATCAGCCCCAGCATTTT,CASSAAGSNQPQHF
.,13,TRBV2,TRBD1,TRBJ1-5,TGTGCCAGCAGTTACGACAGGGATCAGCCCCAGCATTTT,CASSYDRDQPQHF
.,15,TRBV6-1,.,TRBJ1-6,TGTGCCAGCAGCGAATTAGGCCTAAGAGGTTCACCCCTCCACTTT,CASSELGLRGSPLHF
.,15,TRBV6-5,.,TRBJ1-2,TGTGCCAGCGGGAAACCCGACAGAACTAACTATGGCTACACCTTC,CASGKPDRTNYGYTF
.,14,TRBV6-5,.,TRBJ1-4,TGTGCCAGCAGTCACGAGGCGTCTAATGAAAAACTGTTTTTT,CASSHEASNEKLFF
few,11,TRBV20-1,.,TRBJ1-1,TGCAGTGCTCTCGCTTATCGGGAAGCTTTCTTT,CSALAYREAFF
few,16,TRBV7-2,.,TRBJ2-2,TGTGCCAGCAGCTTAGCGTGGCGGGTGAACACCGGGGAGCTGTTTTTT,CASSLAWRVNTGELFF
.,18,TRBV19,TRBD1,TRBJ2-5,TGTGCCAGTAGTATAGATTCGGGGACAGGGGGTTTCCAAGAGACCCAGTACTTC,CASSIDSGTGGFQETQYF
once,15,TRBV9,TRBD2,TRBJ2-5,TGTGCCAGCAGCTCCGGACTAGCGGGAGTAGAGACCCAGTACTTC,CASSSGLAGVETQYF
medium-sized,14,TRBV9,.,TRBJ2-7,TGTGCCAGCAGCGTAGGATACAGGGCCCGCGAGCAGTACTTC,CASSVGYRAREQYF
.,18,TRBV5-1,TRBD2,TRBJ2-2,TGCGCCAGCAGCTTGGCCCCCGCCGGGACTAGAGGCACCGGGGAGCTGTTTTTT,CASSLAPAGTRGTGELFF
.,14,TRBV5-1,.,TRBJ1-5,TGCGCCAGCAGCTTACACCTGGCTGGCCAGCCCCAGCATTTT,CASSLHLAGQPQHF
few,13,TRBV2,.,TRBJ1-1,TGTGCCAGCATTCTACAGGGGAACACTGAAGCTTTCTTT,CASILQGNTEAFF
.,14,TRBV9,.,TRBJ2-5,TGTGCCAGCAGCCCCTGGGACTTAAAAGAGACCCAGTACTTC,CASSPWDLKETQYF
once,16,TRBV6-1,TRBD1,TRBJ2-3,TGTGCCAGCAGTCAAGACAGGGGACTCGGGGGAGATACGCAGTATTTT,CASSQDRGLGGDTQYF
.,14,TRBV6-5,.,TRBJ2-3,TGTGCCAGCAGTTATGAGGGCCTTGGAGATACGCAGTATTTT,CASSYEGLGDTQYF
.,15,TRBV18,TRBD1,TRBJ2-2,TGTGCCAGCTCACCACAGGGACAGCACACCGGGGAGCTGTTTTTT,CASSPQGQHTGELFF
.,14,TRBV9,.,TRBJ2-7,TGTGCCAGCAGCGACAGGGAAGGGTCCTACGAGCAGTACTTC,CASSDREGSYEQYF
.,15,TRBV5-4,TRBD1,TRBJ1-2,TGTGCCAGCAGCTCTGATACAGGGGGAGGAGGTGGCTACACCTTC,CASSSDTGGGGGYTF
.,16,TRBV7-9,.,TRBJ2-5,TGTGCCAGCAGCTTAGGGGAGGGTGGGACACAAGAGACCCAGTACTTC,CASSLGEGGTQETQYF
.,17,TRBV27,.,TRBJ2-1,TGTGCCAGCAGTTTGGGCGTTTCGGAAAGCTCCTACAATGAGCAGTTCTTC,CASSLGVSESSYNEQFF
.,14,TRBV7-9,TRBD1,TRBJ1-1,TGTGCCAGCAGCTTACGGGACAGGGTCCCTGAAGCTTTCTTT,CASSLRDRVPEAFF
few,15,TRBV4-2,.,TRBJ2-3,TGTGCCAGCAGCCAAGACCCTTACTCCTCAGATACGCAGTATTTT,CASSQDPYSSDTQYF
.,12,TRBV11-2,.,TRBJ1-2,TGTGCCAGCAGCCCAGGAAACTATGGCTACACCTTC,CASSPGNYGYTF
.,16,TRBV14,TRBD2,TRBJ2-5,TGTGCCAGCAGCCAAATAAGGACTAGCGGGCAAGAGACCCAGTACTTC,CASSQIRTSGQETQYF
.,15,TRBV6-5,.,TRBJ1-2,TGTGCCAGCAGCGGGCAGGGCCCCCCTAACTATGGCTACACCTTC,CASSGQGPPNYGYTF
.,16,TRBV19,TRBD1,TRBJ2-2,TGTGCCACCGAACCGAGAAGACAGGGGGCGGCCGGGGAGCTGTTTTTT,CATEPRRQGAAGELFF
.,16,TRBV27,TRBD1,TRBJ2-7,TGTGCCAGCAGTTCCACCGGGACAGGGGATTTCTACGAGCAGTACTTC,CASSSTGTGDFYEQYF
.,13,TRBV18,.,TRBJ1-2,TGTGCCAGCTCCCCTTCGCAGTCCTATGGCTACACCTTC,CASSPSQSYGYTF
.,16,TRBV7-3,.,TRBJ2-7,TGTGCCAGCAGCCATCAGCCCACAGTAAATCAGGACGAGCAGTACTTC,CASSHQPTVNQDEQYF
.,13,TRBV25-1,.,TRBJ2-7,TGTGCCAGCAGTGAACAGGGCGCCTACGAGCAGTACTTC,CASSEQGAYEQYF
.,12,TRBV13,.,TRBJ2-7,TGTGCCAGCGGCCAGGGGTCCTACGAGCAGTACTTC,CASGQGSYEQYF
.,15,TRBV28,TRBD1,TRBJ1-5,TGTGCCAGCTCACGACAGGGGATGAGCAATCAGCCCCAGCATTTT,CASSRQGMSNQPQHF
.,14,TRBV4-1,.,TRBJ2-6,TGCGCCAGCAGCCTTATGTCTGGGGCCAACGTCCTGACTTTC,CASSLMSGANVLTF
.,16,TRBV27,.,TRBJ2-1,TGTGCCAGCAGTTTAGGAGGTCTATTCCCCCACAATGAGCAGTTCTTC,CASSLGGLFPHNEQFF
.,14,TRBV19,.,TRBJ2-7,TGTGCCAGTAGTATAGACCCCTCTTCCTACGAGCAGTACTTC,CASSIDPSSYEQYF
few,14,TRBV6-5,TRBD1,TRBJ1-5,TGTGCCAGCAGTCGACAGGGGCGCAATCAGCCCCAGCATTTT,CASSRQGRNQPQHF
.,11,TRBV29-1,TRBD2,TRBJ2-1,TGCAGCTACGGGACTAGCATTGAGCAGTTCTTC,CSYGTSIEQFF
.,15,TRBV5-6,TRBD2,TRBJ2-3,TGTGCCAGTTATCAGCGGGGGGGCCCCACAGATACGCAGTATTTT,CASYQRGGPTDTQYF